This T cell receptor beta chain comes out of a study of T-cell reconstitution after alpha-beta-depleted transplantation in children. General study findings and limits: Several hundred rapidly expanded clones from non-depleted graft cells reportedly supplied alpha-beta T cells about two months post-transplant. Some patients' high day-60 TCRbeta diversity was traced to surviving recipient T cells and thymic progenitors. When one year had passed after transplant, most T-cell counts and diversity came from newly produced T cells.

Unique molecular identifiers were incorporated during preparation of the TCRbeta library. TCRdb ran MiXCR on the PCR reads and lists one entry per CDR3 protein. The data contain fewer than 1 million distinct CDR3 sequences, approximately 15% of them singletons. As regards this clonotype: Its target is not known.

CDR3 size: 17 residues. Trimming cost V 1 base and J 3 bases; bases outside gene matches: 9. The germline V gene has CDR1 SEHNR and CDR2 FQNEAQ (reference sequence). The chain recombines TRBV7-9 with TRBJ2-1, with 7 bases matching TRBD2. This TCR came from a male patient younger than 18 who had a stem cell transplant for acute lymphoblastic leukemia, so the T cells may come from the graft donor. The source material was PBMCs, mostly from graft donor cells, sampled 360 days after TCRalphabeta/CD19-depleted stem cell transplant. The CDR3 region has the DNA TGTGCCAGCAGCTTAGGTTCGCTAGCGGTAATCTACAATGAGCAGTTCTTC. Translating it yields CASSLGSLAVIYNEQFF. The full variable domain, rest sourced from reference TRBV7-9 and TRBJ2-1, is DTGVSQNPRHKITKRGQNVTFRCDPISEHNRLYWYRQTLGQGPEFLTYFQNEAQLEKSRLLSDRFSAERPKGSFSTLEIQRTEQGDSAMYLCASSLGSLAVIYNEQFFGPGTRLTVL.